The rows below give T cell receptor beta chains drawn from one sample of a study of cytomegalovirus exposure and HLA in healthy donors. Profiling relied on immunoSEQ multiplex PCR, and the TCRdb table lists in-frame clones only, not all of them. Of 150,000 to 200,000 clones detected, 75% appear once; the ten largest clones hold over 9%. The material sequenced was PBMCs. The receptors stem from a man aged 18 to 29 in good health and CMV-seropositive. CDR3s include the opening cysteine and the closing phenylalanine or tryptophan. A D gene is named only where the DNA matches it firmly. Clone size is given for some rows only: seen once, a few or many times, or a class if the clone is expanded.

size	V	D	J	DNA	CDR3
NA	TRBV27	NA	TRBJ1-6	TGTGCCAGCAGTTCGTTACAGTTAATAGGTTCACCCCTCCACTTT	CASSSLQLIGSPLHF
NA	TRBV5-1	TRBD1	TRBJ2-2	TGCGCCAGCAGCTTGGAAGGATTAGGGACAGGGGGCCCAACCGGGGAGCTGTTTTTT	CASSLEGLGTGGPTGELFF
NA	TRBV2	NA	TRBJ1-2	TGTGCCAGCAGTGGGGGCCGATTTAACTATGGCTACACCTTC	CASSGGRFNYGYTF
NA	TRBV23-1	NA	TRBJ1-1	TGCGCCAGCAGTCAATCCCCAGGGGAGGGGTTGGGCACTGAAGCTTTCTTT	CASSQSPGEGLGTEAFF
NA	TRBV7-9	TRBD2	TRBJ2-5	TGTGCCAGCAGCACGCCCTCGACCGGGACTATAAGGGAGACCCAGTACTTC	CASSTPSTGTIRETQYF
NA	TRBV19	TRBD1	TRBJ1-2	TGTGCCAGTAGTACCCCGGGACAGGACGTTGGCTACACCTTC	CASSTPGQDVGYTF
few	TRBV2	NA	TRBJ1-4	TGTGCCAGCAGCGCGGATGAAAAACTGTTTTTT	CASSADEKLFF
NA	TRBV6-6	TRBD2	TRBJ2-2	TGTTCCAGCAGTAACGAAGCTAGCGGCACCGGGGAGCTGTTTTTT	CSSSNEASGTGELFF
NA	TRBV4-2	NA	TRBJ2-1	TGTGCCAGCAGCCAAAATAGCGGATCCTACAATGAGCAGTTCTTC	CASSQNSGSYNEQFF
NA	TRBV7-6	NA	TRBJ2-1	TGTGCCAGCAGCTTAGTCGGCGGGACCTACAATGAGCAGTTCTTC	CASSLVGGTYNEQFF
NA	TRBV27	NA	TRBJ2-7	TGTGCCAGCAGTTTAAGTATCGGGTACGAGCAGTACTTC	CASSLSIGYEQYF
NA	TRBV7-3	TRBD1	TRBJ2-3	TGTGCCAGCAGCCTAGAAACAGGGGGAAGTACGCAGTATTTT	CASSLETGGSTQYF
NA	TRBV7-3	TRBD2	TRBJ2-7	TGTGCCAGCAGCTTAAGCGGGAGAGGCTACGAGCAGTACTTC	CASSLSGRGYEQYF
NA	TRBV20-1	NA	TRBJ1-2	TGCAGTGGTCTTCTGCGGGGCTACACCTTC	CSGLLRGYTF
NA	TRBV25-1	TRBD2	TRBJ2-5	TGTGCCAGCAGTGAATCCTACTCTTTAGCGGGAGGCCAAGAGACCCAGTACTTC	CASSESYSLAGGQETQYF
NA	TRBV10-3	TRBD2	TRBJ2-1	TGTGCCATCAGTTCCCCCACTAGCGGCGACAATGAGCAGTTCTTC	CAISSPTSGDNEQFF
NA	TRBV6-5	TRBD2	TRBJ2-1	TGTGCCAGCAGTTTAGGCGGGAGGGGAAACAATGAGCAGTTCTTC	CASSLGGRGNNEQFF
NA	TRBV11-2	TRBD1	TRBJ2-2	TGTGCCAGCAGCCGGGACAGTGACACCGGGGAGCTGTTTTTT	CASSRDSDTGELFF
NA	TRBV10-3	NA	TRBJ1-5	TGTGCCATCAGCCCGGGTGGGAGCAATCAGCCCCAGCATTTT	CAISPGGSNQPQHF
NA	TRBV7-9	NA	TRBJ2-7	TGTGCCAGCATACCCCAAAAGACTACCTATTCCTACGAGCAGTACTTC	CASIPQKTTYSYEQYF
NA	TRBV5-4	NA	TRBJ2-5	TGTGCCAGCAGCCTCGAGGAGACCCAGTACTTC	CASSLEETQYF
NA	TRBV2	TRBD1	TRBJ1-5	TGTGCCAGCACTGACAGGGGGTATAGCAATCAGCCCCAGCATTTT	CASTDRGYSNQPQHF
NA	TRBV5-6	NA	TRBJ2-7	TGTGCCAGCTTGGGGGGAGAAGGCGAGCAGTACTTC	CASLGGEGEQYF
NA	TRBV19	NA	TRBJ1-1	TGTGCCAGTAGTAACACCCGGAGGGGCACTGAAGCTTTCTTT	CASSNTRRGTEAFF
NA	TRBV4-1	NA	TRBJ2-7	TGCGCCAGCAGCCAAACTATACGGCGCAGCGAGCAGTACTTC	CASSQTIRRSEQYF
once	TRBV27	NA	TRBJ2-7	TGTGCCAGCAGTTACGCGACAGCGAGTATCTACGAGCAGTACTTC	CASSYATASIYEQYF
NA	TRBV28	NA	TRBJ2-7	TGTGCCAGCAGTTTAGCGACCTACGAGCAGTACTTC	CASSLATYEQYF
once	TRBV14	TRBD1	TRBJ2-5	TGTGCCAGCAGCCAACGAAGGGGGCGAGAGACCCAGTACTTC	CASSQRRGRETQYF
NA	TRBV4-1	TRBD2	TRBJ2-3	TGCGCCAGCAGCCAGATACCCGGGGGAGGGCGGCATACGCAGTATTTT	CASSQIPGGGRHTQYF
NA	TRBV5-1	TRBD1	TRBJ1-2	TGCGCCAGCAGCCCGGGACAGCGAAATAACTATGGCTACACCTTC	CASSPGQRNNYGYTF
NA	TRBV6-5	NA	TRBJ1-2	TGTGCCAGCAGTTACGCGGGTGGTGGAGTTATTTATGGCTACACCTTC	CASSYAGGGVIYGYTF
NA	TRBV29-1	NA	TRBJ2-5	TGCAGCGTTTCGGGTGTCAGACAAGAGACCCAGTACTTC	CSVSGVRQETQYF
few	TRBV9	TRBD1	TRBJ2-1	TGTGCCAGCAGCGTAGGGTCAGGGGGTGTCGATGAGCAGTTCTTC	CASSVGSGGVDEQFF
NA	TRBV19	NA	TRBJ1-5	TGTGCCAGTAGTAACCCGGCCAGGTCCAATCAGCCCCAGCATTTT	CASSNPARSNQPQHF
NA	TRBV7-9	NA	TRBJ2-5	TGTGCCAGCAGCTTAGTCCATAGAGCCGGGTACCAAGAGACCCAGTACTTC	CASSLVHRAGYQETQYF
once	TRBV30	TRBD1	TRBJ2-7	TGTGCCTGGAGGGGGGCAGGGGGCCTCTACGAGCAGTACTTC	CAWRGAGGLYEQYF
NA	TRBV27	TRBD1	TRBJ2-7	TGTGCCAGCAGTTATGTGGGACAGGTGGGCGAGCAGTACTTC	CASSYVGQVGEQYF
NA	TRBV28	NA	TRBJ2-1	TGTGCCAGCAGTTTCAGGTTGTATGAGCAGTTCTTC	CASSFRLYEQFF
NA	TRBV6-5	NA	TRBJ2-7	TGTGCCAGCAGCTCGAACAGGGTACACGAGCAGTACTTC	CASSSNRVHEQYF
NA	TRBV2	NA	TRBJ2-3	TGTGCCAGCAGTGCGCTAGTAGCTAGCACAGATACGCAGTATTTT	CASSALVASTDTQYF
NA	TRBV6-1	TRBD2	TRBJ2-1	TGTGCCAGCAGGTTGACTAGCGGGGTCAATGAGCAGTTCTTC	CASRLTSGVNEQFF
NA	TRBV10-3	NA	TRBJ2-3	TGTGCCATACAAATTGCAGGTAGCACAGATACGCAGTATTTT	CAIQIAGSTDTQYF
once	TRBV28	NA	TRBJ2-1	TGTGCCAGCAGTTTGGCAGCAGAAGGAGGAATTGAGCAGTTCTTC	CASSLAAEGGIEQFF
once	TRBV21-1	NA	TRBJ2-1	TGTGCCAGCAGCCTCCAAGACGGGTACTCCTACAATGAGCAGTTCTTC	CASSLQDGYSYNEQFF
once	TRBV7-2	TRBD2	TRBJ2-7	TGTGCCAGCAGCTCTCAGACTAGCGGGAGGGCAACCGAGCAGTACTTC	CASSSQTSGRATEQYF
few	TRBV5-6	NA	TRBJ2-6	TGTGCCAGCAGCCCCCTAGGGACAACTGGGGCCAACGTCCTGACTTTC	CASSPLGTTGANVLTF
NA	TRBV2	NA	TRBJ1-2	TGTGCCAGCAGTGAGGGGCAGGGCTATGGCTACACCTTC	CASSEGQGYGYTF